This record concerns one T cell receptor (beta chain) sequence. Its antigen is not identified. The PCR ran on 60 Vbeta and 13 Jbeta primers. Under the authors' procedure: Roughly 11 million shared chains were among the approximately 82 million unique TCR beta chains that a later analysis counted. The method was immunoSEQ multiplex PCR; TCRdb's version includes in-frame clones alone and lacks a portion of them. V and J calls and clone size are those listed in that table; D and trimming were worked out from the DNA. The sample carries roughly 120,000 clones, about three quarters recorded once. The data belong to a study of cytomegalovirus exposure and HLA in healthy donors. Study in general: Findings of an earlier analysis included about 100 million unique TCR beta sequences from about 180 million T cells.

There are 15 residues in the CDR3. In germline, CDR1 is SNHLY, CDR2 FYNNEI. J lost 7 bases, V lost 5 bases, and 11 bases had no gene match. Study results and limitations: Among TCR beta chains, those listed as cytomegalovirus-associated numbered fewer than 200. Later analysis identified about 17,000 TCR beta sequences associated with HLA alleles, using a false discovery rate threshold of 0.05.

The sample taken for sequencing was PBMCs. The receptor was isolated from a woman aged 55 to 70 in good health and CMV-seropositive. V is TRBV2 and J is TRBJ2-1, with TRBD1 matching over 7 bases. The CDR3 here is CASSPNGDSMNEQFF. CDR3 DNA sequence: TGTGCCAGCAGTCCGAACGGGGACAGCATGAATGAGCAGTTCTTC.